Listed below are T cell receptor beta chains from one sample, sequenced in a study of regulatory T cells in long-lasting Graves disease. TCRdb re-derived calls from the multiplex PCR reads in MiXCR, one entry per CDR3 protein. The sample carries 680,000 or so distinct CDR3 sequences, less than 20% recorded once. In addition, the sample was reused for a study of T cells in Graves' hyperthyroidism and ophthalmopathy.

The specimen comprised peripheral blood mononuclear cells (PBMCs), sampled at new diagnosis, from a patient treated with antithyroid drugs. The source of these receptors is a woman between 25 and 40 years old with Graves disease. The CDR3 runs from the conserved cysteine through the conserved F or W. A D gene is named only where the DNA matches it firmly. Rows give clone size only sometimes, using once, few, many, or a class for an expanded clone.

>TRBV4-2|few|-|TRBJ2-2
CASSPGNLASNTGELFF
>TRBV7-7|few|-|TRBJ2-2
CASSLHAGELFF
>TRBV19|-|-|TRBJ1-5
CASSITSGPKPQHF
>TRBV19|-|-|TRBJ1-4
CASSRGRNEKLFF
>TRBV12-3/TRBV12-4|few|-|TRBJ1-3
CASSLLLSRYSGNTIYF
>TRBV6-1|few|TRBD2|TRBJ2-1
CASSRAPSGNEQFF
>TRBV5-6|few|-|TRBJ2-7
CASSLALAPYEQYF
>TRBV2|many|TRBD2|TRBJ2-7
CASSVGLAVSSYEQYF
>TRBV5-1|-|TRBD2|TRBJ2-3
CASSRGGSGSTDTQYF
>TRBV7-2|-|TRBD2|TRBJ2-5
CASSPQGLSSETQYF
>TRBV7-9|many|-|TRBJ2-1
CASSPAGPHDYNEQFF
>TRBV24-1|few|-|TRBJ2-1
CATSDWAGLGNNEQFF
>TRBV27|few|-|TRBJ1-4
CASSLSIPTATRNEKLFF
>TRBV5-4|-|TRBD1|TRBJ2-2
CASSLEQGAYTGELFF
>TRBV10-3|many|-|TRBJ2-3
CAISDSGSTDTQYF
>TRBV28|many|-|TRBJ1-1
CASSSGQKNTEAFF
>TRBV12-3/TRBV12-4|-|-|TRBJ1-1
CASSFFGGTSTEAFF
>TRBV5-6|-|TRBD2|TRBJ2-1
CASSLPSGNEQFF
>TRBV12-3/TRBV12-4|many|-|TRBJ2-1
CASSLLSNEQFF
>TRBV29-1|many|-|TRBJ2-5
CSVEHGNGLAQYF
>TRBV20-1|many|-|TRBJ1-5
CSGGSSIGNQPQHF
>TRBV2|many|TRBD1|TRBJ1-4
CASSEPGGRLVKLFF
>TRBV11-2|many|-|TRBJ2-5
CASSPGVGAQYF
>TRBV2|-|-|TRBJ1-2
CATVGPDGYTF
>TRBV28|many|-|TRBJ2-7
CASSRVLEYEQYF
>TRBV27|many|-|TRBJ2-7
CASSAPGAYYEQYF
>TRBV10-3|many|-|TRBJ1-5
CAISQDSVVGSNQPQHF
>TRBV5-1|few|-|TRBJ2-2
CASSLSLGQATTGELFF
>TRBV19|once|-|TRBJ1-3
CASSPVDRNTIYF
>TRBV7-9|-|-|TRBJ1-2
CASSLARSRYYGYTF
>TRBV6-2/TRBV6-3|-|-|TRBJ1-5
CASSDSTEPNQPRHF
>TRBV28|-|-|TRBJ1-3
CASRRGNTIYF
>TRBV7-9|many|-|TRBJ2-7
CASSRYHEQYF
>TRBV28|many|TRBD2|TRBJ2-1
CASSLWLTSGSYGEQFF
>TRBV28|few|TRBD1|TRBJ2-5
CASSKWGQGGETQYF
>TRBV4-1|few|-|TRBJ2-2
CASSQVHGRGTGELFF
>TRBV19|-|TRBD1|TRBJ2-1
CASRSIGQAYNEQFF
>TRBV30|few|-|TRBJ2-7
CAWSWYWSSYEQYF
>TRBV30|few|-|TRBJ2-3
CAWSVPSKMADTQYF
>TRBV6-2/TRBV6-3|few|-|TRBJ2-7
CATGDTRSYEQYF
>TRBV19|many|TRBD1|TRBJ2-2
CASTPRGGTGNTGELFF
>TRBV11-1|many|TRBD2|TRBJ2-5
CASRFGTSLLETQYF
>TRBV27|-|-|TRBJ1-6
CASSQAGGGYSPLHF
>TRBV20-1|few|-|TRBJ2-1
CSALGGGSGINEQFF
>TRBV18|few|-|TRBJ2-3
CASSPDRLVGPRSSDTQYF
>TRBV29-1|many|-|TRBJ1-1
CSVEKRGGRNTEAFF
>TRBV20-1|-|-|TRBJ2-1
CSARPRVRVYNEQFF
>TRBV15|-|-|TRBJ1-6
CATSREVGQNNSPLHF
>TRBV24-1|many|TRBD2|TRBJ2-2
CATSESGRNTGELFF
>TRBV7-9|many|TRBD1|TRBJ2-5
CASSNWGQAEETQYF
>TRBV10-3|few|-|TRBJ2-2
CAIMPDNTGELFF
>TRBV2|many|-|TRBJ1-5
CASSPRQGTNQPQHF
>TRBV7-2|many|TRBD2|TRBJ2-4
CASSFGSWGGNIQYF
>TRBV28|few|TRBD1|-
CASSLPGQSQETQYF
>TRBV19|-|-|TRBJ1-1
CASSKTSALWSGTEAFF